One TCR beta chain is described in this entry. Antigen unknown. This entry belongs to a study of long-term antiretroviral therapy in people with HIV. General study points: Blood collection from about 2003 to 2018 possibly occurred under older ART regimens. Diversity measured after ART increased yet remained under transplant donor controls. Clones expanded before ART dominated the repertoire at all time points.

A v3.0 immunoSEQ assay was performed at survey level. Measured with immunoSEQ multiplex PCR; TCRdb has only the in-frame clones, and not every one. Here the sample spans around 15,000 clones, approximately 87% being singletons. The V gene end was trimmed by 3 bases and the J gene end by 8 bases; junction bases not matched to a gene: 7. Per the germline V gene, CDR1 is LNHDA and CDR2 is SQIVND (reference sequence). The CDR3 has 14 amino acids. The sequences come from unsorted PBMCs, collected 0.7 years before starting antiretroviral therapy. The source is a middle-aged man with HIV. The chain carries TRBV19 and TRBJ1-3; 7 positions agree with TRBD1. Here the CDR3 DNA reads TGTGCCAGTAGTATTAACAGGGGTGAGGACACCATATATTTT. It specifies CASSINRGEDTIYF.